This TCR beta chain was found in a study of T cells after yellow fever vaccination. TCRdb fed the 5' RACE reads into MiXCR, producing one record per CDR3 protein. The sample comprises about 220,000 distinct CDR3 sequences, 2.5% to 3.5% of which are singletons, and 3.2% rests with the top ten. This clonotype is medium-sized by share. Its antigen remains unidentified. General observations from the study: Researchers report a weaker secondary response that nonetheless peaked faster, day 5 versus 15. Repertoires sorted by FACS could include abundant clonotypes that are contaminants from the bulk population.

This clonotype originated in a man between 18 and 35 years old who received the YFV17D yellow fever vaccine. The sample was CD4+ T cells sorted from PBMCs, taken 10 days after the yellow fever booster vaccination.

CDR3 loop: CSVADGVLGNQPQHF. CDR3 bases: TGCAGCGTCGCCGATGGGGTCCTTGGCAATCAGCCCCAGCATTTT. This chain uses TRBV29-1 with TRBJ1-5; D remains unclear. CDR1 and CDR2 from the germline V gene are SQVTM and ANQGSEA. Trimming removed 6 bases at V and 2 bases at J, with 17 bases between. CDR3 length: 15 amino acids.